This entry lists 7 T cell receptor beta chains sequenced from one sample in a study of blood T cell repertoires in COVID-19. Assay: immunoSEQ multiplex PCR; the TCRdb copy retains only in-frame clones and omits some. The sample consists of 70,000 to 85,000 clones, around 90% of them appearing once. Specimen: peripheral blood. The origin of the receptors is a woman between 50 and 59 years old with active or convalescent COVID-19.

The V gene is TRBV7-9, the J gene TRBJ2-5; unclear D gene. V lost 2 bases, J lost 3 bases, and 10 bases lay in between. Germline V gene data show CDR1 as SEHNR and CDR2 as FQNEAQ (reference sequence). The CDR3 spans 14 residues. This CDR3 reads CASSLSESKETQYF. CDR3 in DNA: TGTGCCAGCAGCTTATCGGAGAGTAAAGAGACCCAGTACTTC.

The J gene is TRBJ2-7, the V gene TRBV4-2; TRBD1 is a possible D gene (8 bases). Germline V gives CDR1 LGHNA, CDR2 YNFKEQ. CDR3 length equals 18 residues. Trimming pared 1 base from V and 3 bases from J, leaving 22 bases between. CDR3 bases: TGTGCCAGCAGCCAAGCGGGGGGACAGGCTCTAAGTGGCTACGAGCAGTACTTC. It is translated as CASSQAGGQALSGYEQYF.

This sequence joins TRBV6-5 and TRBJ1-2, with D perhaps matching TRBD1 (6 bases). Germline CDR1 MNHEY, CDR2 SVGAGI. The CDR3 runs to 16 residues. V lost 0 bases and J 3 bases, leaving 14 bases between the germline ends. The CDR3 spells CASSYSRAGVDYGYTF. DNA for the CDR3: TGTGCCAGCAGTTACTCGAGGGCAGGGGTGGACTATGGCTACACCTTC.

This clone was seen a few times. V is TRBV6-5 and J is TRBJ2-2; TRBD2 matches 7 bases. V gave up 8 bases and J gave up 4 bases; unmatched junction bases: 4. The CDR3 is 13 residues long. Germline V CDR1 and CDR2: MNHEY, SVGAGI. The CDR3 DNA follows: TGTGCCAGCGGGGACTATTTCACCGGGGAGCTGTTTTTT. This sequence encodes CASGDYFTGELFF.

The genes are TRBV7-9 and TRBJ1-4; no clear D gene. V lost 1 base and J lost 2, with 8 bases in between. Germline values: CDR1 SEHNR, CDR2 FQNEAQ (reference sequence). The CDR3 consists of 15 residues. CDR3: CASSLDMETNEKLFF. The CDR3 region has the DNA TGTGCCAGCAGCTTAGATATGGAGACTAATGAAAAACTGTTTTTT.

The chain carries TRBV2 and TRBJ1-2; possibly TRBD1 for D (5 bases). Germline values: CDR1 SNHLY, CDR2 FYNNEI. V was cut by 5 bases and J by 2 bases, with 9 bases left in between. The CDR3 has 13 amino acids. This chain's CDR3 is CASSRTQNYGYTF. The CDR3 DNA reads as TGTGCCAGCAGTAGGACACAAAACTATGGCTACACCTTC.

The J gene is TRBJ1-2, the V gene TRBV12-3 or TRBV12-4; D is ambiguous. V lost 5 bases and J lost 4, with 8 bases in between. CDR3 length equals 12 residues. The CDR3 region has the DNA TGTGCCAGCAGTACAGATACCTATGGCTACACCTTC. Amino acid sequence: CASSTDTYGYTF.